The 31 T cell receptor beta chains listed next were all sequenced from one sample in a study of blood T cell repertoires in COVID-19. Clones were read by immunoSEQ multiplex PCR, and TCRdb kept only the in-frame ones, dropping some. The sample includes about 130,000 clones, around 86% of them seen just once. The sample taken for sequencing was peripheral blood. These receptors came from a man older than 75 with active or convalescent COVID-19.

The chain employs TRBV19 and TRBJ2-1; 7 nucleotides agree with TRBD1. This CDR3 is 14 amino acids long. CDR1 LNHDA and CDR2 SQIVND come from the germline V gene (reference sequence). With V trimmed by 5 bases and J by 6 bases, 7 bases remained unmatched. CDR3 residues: CASSSTGDGNEQFF. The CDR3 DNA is TGTGCCAGTAGTTCCACAGGGGATGGCAATGAGCAGTTCTTC.

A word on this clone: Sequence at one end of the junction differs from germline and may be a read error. The CDR3 DNA is TGTGCCAGCTCCCCACAGGTGGGGCATTCACCCCTCCACTTT. Translated: CASSPQVGHSPLHF. The chain uses TRBV18 and TRBJ1-6; possibly TRBD1 for D (5 bases). Germline assignment: CDR1 KGHSH and CDR2 LQKENI. The CDR3 length is 14 residues. Using reference TRBV18 and TRBJ1-6 for the parts outside the CDR3, the full variable domain is NAGVMQNPRHLVRRRGQEARLRCSPMKGHSHVYWYRQLPEEGLKFMVYLQKENIIDESGMPKERFSAEFPKEGPSILRIQQVVRGDSAAYFCASSPQVGHSPLHFGNGTRLTVT.

CDR3 DNA sequence: TGTGCCAGCAGCTTAGCCCCGGGCACAGATACGCAGTATTTT. Its translation is CASSLAPGTDTQYF. The rearrangement joins TRBV11-3 to TRBJ2-3; D ambiguous. CDR1 and CDR2 from the germline V gene are SGHNT and YENEEA. The CDR3 is 14 amino acids. Trimming shortened V by 1 base and J by 1 base, and 6 bases separated the two germline ends.

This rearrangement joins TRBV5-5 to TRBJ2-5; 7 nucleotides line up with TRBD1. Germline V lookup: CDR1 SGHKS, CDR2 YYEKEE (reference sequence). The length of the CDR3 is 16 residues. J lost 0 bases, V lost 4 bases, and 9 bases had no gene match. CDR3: CASSPGQSFHQETQYF. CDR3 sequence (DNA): TGTGCCAGCAGCCCGGGACAGTCTTTTCACCAAGAGACCCAGTACTTC. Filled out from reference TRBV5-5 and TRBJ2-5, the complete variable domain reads DAGVTQSPTHLIKTRGQQVTLRCSPISGHKSVSWYQQVLGQGPQFIFQYYEKEERGRGNFPDRFSARQFPNYSSELNVNALLLGDSALYLCASSPGQSFHQETQYFGPGTRLLVL.

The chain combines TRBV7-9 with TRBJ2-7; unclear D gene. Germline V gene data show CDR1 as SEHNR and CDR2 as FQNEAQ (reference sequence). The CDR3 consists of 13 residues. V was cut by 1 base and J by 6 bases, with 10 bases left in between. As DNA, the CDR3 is TGTGCCAGCAGCTTAGTGAACCCGGGCGAGCAGTACTTC. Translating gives CASSLVNPGEQYF.

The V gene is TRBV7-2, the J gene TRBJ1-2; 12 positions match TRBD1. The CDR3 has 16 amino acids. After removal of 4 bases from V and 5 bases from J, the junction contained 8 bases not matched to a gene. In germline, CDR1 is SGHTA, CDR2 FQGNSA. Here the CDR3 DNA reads TGTGCCAGCAGCTCGGGACAGGGGGCTGTCGGGTATGGCTACACCTTC. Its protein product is CASSSGQGAVGYGYTF.

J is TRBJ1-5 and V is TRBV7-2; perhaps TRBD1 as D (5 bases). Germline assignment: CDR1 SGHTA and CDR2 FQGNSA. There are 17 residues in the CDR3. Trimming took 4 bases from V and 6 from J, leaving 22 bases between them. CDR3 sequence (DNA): TGTGCCAGCAGCTCACTAAACCAGGGTCGGGGGAGTCAGCCCCAGCATTTT. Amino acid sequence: CASSSLNQGRGSQPQHF.

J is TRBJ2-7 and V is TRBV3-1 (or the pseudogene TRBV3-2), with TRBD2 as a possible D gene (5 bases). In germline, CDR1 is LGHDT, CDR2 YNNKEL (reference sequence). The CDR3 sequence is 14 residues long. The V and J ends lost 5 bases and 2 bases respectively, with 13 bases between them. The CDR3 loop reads CASSYSRRAYEQYF. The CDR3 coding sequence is TGTGCCAGCAGCTATTCCAGGCGGGCCTACGAGCAGTACTTC.

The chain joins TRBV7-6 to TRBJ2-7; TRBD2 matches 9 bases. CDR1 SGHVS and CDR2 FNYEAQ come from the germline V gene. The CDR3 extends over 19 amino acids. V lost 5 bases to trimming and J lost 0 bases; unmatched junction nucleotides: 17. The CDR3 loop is CASSPDPRLADSSSYEQYF. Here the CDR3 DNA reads TGTGCCAGCAGCCCCGACCCCAGACTAGCGGACAGCAGCTCCTACGAGCAGTACTTC.

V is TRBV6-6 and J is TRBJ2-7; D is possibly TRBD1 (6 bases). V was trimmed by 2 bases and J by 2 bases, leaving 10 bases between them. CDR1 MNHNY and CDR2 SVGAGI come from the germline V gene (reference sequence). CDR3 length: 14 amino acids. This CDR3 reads CASSYGTSAYEQYF. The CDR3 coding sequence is TGTGCCAGCAGTTACGGGACAAGTGCCTACGAGCAGTACTTC.

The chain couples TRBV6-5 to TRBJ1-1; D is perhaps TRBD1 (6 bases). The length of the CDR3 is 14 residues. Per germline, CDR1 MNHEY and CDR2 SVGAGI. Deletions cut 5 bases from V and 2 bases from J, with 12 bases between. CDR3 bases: TGTGCCAGCAGTCTCCGGACAGAAAACACTGAAGCTTTCTTT. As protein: CASSLRTENTEAFF.

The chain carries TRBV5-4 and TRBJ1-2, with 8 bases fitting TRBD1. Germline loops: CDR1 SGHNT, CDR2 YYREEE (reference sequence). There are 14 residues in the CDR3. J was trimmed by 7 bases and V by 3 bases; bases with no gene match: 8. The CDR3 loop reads CASSSADRAIGYTF. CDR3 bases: TGTGCCAGCAGCTCAGCGGACAGGGCCATTGGCTACACCTTC.

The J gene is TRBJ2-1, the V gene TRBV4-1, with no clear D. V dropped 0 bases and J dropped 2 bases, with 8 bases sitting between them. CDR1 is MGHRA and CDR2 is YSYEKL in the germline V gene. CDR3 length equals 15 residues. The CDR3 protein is CASSQESTTYNEQFF. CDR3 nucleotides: TGCGCCAGCAGCCAAGAGAGCACTACCTACAATGAGCAGTTCTTC.

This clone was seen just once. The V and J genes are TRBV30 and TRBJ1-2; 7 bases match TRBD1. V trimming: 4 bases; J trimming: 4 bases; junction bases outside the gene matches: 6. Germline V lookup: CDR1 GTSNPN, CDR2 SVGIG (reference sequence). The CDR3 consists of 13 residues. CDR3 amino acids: CAWTPRDSYGYTF. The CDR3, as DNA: TGTGCCTGGACCCCCCGGGACAGCTATGGCTACACCTTC.

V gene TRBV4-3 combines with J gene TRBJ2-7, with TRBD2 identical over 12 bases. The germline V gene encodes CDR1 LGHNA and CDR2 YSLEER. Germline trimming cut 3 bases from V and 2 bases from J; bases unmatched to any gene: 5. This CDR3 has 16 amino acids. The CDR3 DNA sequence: TGCGCCAGCAGCCACCAGTGGACTAGCGGGACCTACGAGCAGTACTTC. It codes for CASSHQWTSGTYEQYF.

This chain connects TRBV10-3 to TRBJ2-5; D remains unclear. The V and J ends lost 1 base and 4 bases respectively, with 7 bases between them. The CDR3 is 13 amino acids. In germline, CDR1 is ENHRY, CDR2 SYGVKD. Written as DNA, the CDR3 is TGTGCCATCAGTGAGTTGTCCGGAGAGACCCAGTACTTC. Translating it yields CAISELSGETQYF.

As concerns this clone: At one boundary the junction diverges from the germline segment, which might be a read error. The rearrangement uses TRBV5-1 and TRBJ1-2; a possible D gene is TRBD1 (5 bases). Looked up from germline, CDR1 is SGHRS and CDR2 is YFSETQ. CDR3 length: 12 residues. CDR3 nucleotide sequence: TGCGCCTGCAGCCCGCAGGGAAATGGCTACACCTTC. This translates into CACSPQGNGYTF.

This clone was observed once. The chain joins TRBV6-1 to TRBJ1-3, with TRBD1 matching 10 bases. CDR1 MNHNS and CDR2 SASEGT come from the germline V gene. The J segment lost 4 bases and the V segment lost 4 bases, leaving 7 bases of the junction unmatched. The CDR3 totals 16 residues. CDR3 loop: CASSVSGQGSGNTIYF. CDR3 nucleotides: TGTGCCAGCAGTGTCTCGGGACAGGGGTCCGGAAACACCATATATTTT.

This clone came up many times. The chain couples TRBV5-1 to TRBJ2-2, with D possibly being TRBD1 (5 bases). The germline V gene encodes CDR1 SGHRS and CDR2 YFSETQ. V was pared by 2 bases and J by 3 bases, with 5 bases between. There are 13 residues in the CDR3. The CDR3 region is CASSFRDTGELFF. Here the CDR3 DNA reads TGCGCCAGCAGCTTCAGGGACACCGGGGAGCTGTTTTTT.

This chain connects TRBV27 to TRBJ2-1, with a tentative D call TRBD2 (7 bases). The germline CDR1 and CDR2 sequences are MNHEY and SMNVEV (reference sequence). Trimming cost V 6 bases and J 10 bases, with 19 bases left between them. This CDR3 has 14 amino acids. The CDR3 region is CASRGGGGRQEQFF. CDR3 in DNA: TGTGCCAGCAGGGGGGGAGGGGGTCGTCAAGAGCAGTTCTTC.

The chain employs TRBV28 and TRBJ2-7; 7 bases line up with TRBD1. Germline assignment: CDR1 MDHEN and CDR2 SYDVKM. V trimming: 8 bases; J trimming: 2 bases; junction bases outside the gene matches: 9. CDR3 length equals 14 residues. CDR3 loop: CASVKTGTAYEQYF. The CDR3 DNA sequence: TGTGCCAGCGTAAAGACAGGGACGGCCTACGAGCAGTACTTC. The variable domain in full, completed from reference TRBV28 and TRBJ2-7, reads DVKVTQSSRYLVKRTGEKVFLECVQDMDHENMFWYRQDPGLGLRLIYFSYDVKMKEKGDIPEGYSVSREKKERFSLILESASTNQTSMYLCASVKTGTAYEQYFGPGTRLTVT.

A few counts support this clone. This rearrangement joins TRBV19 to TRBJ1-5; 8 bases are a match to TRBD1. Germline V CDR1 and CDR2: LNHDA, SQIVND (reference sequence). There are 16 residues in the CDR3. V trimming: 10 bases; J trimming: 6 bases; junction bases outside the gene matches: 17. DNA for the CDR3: TGTGCCACCTACCACCCTGACAGGGGTGGTACTCAGCCCCAGCATTTT. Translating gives CATYHPDRGGTQPQHF.

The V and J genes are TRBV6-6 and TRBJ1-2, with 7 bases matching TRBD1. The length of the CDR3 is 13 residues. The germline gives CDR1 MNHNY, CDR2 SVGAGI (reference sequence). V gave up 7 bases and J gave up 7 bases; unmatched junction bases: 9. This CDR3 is CASISQGIGGYTF. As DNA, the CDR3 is TGTGCCAGCATTTCACAGGGGATCGGTGGCTACACCTTC.

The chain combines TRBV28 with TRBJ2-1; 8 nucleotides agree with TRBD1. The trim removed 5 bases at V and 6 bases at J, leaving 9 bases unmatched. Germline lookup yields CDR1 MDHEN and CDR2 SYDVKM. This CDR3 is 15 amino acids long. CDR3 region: CASSPPDRAGNEQFF. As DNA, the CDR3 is TGTGCCAGCAGTCCCCCGGACAGGGCGGGCAATGAGCAGTTCTTC.

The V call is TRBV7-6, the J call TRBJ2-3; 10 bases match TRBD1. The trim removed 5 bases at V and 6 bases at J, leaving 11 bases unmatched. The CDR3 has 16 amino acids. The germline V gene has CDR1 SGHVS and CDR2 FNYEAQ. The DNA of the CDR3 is TGTGCCAGCAGCCTGGGACAGGGGATCAGATTGGATACGCAGTATTTT. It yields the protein CASSLGQGIRLDTQYF.

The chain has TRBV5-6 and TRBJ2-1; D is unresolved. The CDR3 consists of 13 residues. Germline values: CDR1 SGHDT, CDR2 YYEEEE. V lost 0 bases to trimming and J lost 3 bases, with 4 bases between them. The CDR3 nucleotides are TGTGCCAGCAGCTTGGAGCACTACAATGAGCAGTTCTTC. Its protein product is CASSLEHYNEQFF.

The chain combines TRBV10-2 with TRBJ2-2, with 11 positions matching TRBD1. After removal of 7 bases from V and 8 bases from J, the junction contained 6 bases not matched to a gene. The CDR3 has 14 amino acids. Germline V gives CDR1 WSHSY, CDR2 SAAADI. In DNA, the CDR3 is TGCGCCAGCACACGGACAGGGGGCGGGGGGGAGCTGTTTTTT. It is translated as CASTRTGGGGELFF.

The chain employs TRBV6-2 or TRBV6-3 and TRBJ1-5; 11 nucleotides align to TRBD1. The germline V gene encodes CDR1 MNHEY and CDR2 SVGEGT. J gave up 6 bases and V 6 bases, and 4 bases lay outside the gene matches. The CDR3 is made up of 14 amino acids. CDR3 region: CASSRTGGGQPQHF. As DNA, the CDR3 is TGTGCCAGCAGCCGGACAGGGGGCGGTCAGCCCCAGCATTTT.

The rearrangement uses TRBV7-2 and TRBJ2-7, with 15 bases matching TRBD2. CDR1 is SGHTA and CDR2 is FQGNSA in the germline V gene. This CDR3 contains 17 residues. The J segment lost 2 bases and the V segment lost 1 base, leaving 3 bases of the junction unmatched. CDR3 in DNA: TGTGCCAGCAGCTTAGTCGGACTAGCGGGGGGGGCCTACGAGCAGTACTTC. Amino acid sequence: CASSLVGLAGGAYEQYF.

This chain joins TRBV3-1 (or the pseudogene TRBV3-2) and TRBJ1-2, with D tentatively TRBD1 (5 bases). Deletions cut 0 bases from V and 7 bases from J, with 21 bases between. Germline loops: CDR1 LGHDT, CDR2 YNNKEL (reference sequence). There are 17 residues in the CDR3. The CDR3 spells CASSQDAYPGRDCGYTF. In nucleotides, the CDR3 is TGTGCCAGCAGCCAAGATGCGTACCCCGGCAGGGATTGTGGCTACACCTTC.

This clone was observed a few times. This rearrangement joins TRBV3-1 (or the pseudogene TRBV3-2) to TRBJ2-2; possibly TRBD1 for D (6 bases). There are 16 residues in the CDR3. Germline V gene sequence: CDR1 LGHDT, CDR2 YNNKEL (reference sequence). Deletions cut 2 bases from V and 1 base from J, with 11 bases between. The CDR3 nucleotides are TGTGCCAGCAGCCAATTTCAGGGGTGGAACACCGGGGAGCTGTTTTTT. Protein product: CASSQFQGWNTGELFF.